The 26 T cell receptor beta chains below come from one sample, sequenced in a study of T cell responses to AZD1222 COVID-19 vaccine. The method was immunoSEQ multiplex PCR; TCRdb's version includes in-frame clones alone and lacks a portion of them. This table has about 130,000 clones, 90% to 95% appearing once. This sample comprised peripheral blood, obtained on day 0 of AZD1222 vaccination. The origin of the receptors is an adult in good health.

The chain links TRBV7-9 to TRBJ2-3, with 9 nucleotides matching TRBD2. In germline, CDR1 is SEHNR, CDR2 FQNEAQ (reference sequence). The V and J ends lost 2 bases and 2 bases, in that order; junction bases with no gene match: 5. The CDR3 is made up of 16 amino acids. The CDR3 loop is CASSLILAGTTDTQYF. The CDR3 DNA reads as TGTGCCAGCAGCTTAATTCTAGCGGGGACCACAGATACGCAGTATTTT.

V usage is TRBV5-5 and J usage is TRBJ1-6, with 8 bases aligning to TRBD1. Germline-derived CDR1 and CDR2 are SGHKS and YYEKEE (reference sequence). J was trimmed by 1 base and V by 4 bases; bases with no gene match: 7. The CDR3 runs to 17 residues. Here the CDR3 reads CASSPRDRLSYNSPLHF. The CDR3 region has the DNA TGTGCCAGCAGCCCCCGGGACAGGTTATCCTATAATTCACCCCTCCACTTT.

This clone was counted once. The chain carries TRBV2 and TRBJ1-1; TRBD1 agrees at 10 bases. Germline values: CDR1 SNHLY, CDR2 FYNNEI. The CDR3 length is 13 residues. The J segment lost 5 bases and the V segment lost 6 bases, leaving 3 bases of the junction unmatched. Written as DNA, the CDR3 is TGTGCCAGCAGGGACAGGGGGTGGACTGAAGCTTTCTTT. Its protein is CASRDRGWTEAFF.

The V and J genes are TRBV18 and TRBJ1-1; 7 nucleotides align to TRBD1. The ends lost 5 bases at V and 2 bases at J; junction bases unmatched: 5. CDR1 and CDR2 from the germline V gene are KGHSH and LQKENI. The CDR3 has 14 residues. The DNA for the CDR3 is TGTGCCAGCTCATTCGACAGGGACAACACTGAAGCTTTCTTT. Translated, it gives CASSFDRDNTEAFF.

This clone was picked up a small number of times. The CDR3 loop reads CASSFGGTNYGYTF. The CDR3 DNA reads as TGTGCCAGCAGCTTTGGAGGGACTAACTATGGCTACACCTTC. This chain links TRBV7-2 with TRBJ1-2; no definite D call. V gave up 3 bases and J gave up 0 bases, with 8 bases separating them. Germline CDR1 and CDR2: SGHTA and FQGNSA. CDR3 length equals 14 residues. The full variable domain, completed using reference TRBV7-2 and TRBJ1-2, is GAGVSQSPSNKVTEKGKDVELRCDPISGHTALYWYRQSLGQGLEFLIYFQGNSAPDKSGLPSDRFSAERTGGSVSTLTIQRTQQEDSAVYLCASSFGGTNYGYTFGSGTRLTVV.

The rearrangement joins TRBV24-1 to TRBJ2-2; a weak D match, TRBD2 (5 bases). The CDR3 is 15 residues long. V was trimmed by 3 bases and J by 1 base, leaving 8 bases between them. CDR1 and CDR2 from the germline V gene are KGHDR and SFDVKD. CDR3 bases: TGTGCCACCAGTGATCCCGGGAAGAACACCGGGGAGCTGTTTTTT. This sequence encodes CATSDPGKNTGELFF.

The V and J genes are TRBV5-4 and TRBJ1-1; a weak D match, TRBD1 (5 bases). Germline V CDR1 and CDR2: SGHNT, YYREEE (reference sequence). CDR3 length equals 14 residues. The V and J ends lost 0 bases and 3 bases respectively, with 9 bases between them. CDR3 nucleotides: TGTGCCAGCAGCTTGGCCTTGGGGGACACTGAAGCTTTCTTT. It is translated as CASSLALGDTEAFF.

This chain links TRBV18 with TRBJ1-1; D unclear. CDR3 length: 16 residues. V was cut by 3 bases and J by 1 base, with 15 bases left in between. Germline loops: CDR1 KGHSH, CDR2 LQKENI. The CDR3 nucleotides read TGTGCCAGCTCACCTTCCCTTAGAGTGGGGAACACTGAAGCTTTCTTT. This sequence encodes CASSPSLRVGNTEAFF.

The chain employs TRBV6-2 or TRBV6-3 and TRBJ2-2; no clear D. The CDR3 is made up of 12 amino acids. Germline V gene sequence: CDR1 MNHEY, CDR2 SVGEGT. Trimming pared 5 bases from V and 3 bases from J, leaving 4 bases between. This CDR3 is CASSDHTGELFF. The DNA for the CDR3 is TGTGCCAGCAGTGACCACACCGGGGAGCTGTTTTTT.

V is TRBV18 and J is TRBJ2-7; D unclear. This CDR3 region has 14 residues. The V gene lost 1 base and the J gene lost 2 bases, with 9 bases spanning the gap. Germline loops: CDR1 KGHSH, CDR2 LQKENI. CDR3 loop: CASSPLVRPYEQYF. CDR3 in DNA: TGTGCCAGCTCACCACTAGTAAGACCCTACGAGCAGTACTTC.

This chain connects TRBV7-6 to TRBJ2-1; the match to TRBD1 covers 7 bases. Trimming took 0 bases from V and 4 from J; bases not matched to a gene: 6. The CDR3 sequence is 16 residues long. The V gene's germline CDR1 is SGHVS and CDR2 FNYEAQ. The CDR3 DNA follows: TGTGCCAGCAGCTTAGCGGCGGCAGGGGGTTACAATGAGCAGTTCTTC. This codes for CASSLAAAGGYNEQFF.

This clone was counted once. The genes are TRBV7-6 and TRBJ1-6; D not resolved. Germline CDR1 reads SGHVS; CDR2 reads FNYEAQ. V shed 5 bases and J shed 7 bases, with 9 bases lying between them. CDR3 length: 13 amino acids. CDR3 loop: CASSEGRNSPLHF. In DNA, the CDR3 is TGTGCCAGCAGCGAGGGCAGGAATTCACCCCTCCACTTT.

Only a few counts were recorded for this clone. The chain joins TRBV11-2 to TRBJ2-7; D might be TRBD1 (6 bases). Germline CDR1 is SGHAT and CDR2 is FQNNGV. The V and J ends lost 2 bases and 2 bases respectively, with 13 bases between them. There are 15 residues in the CDR3. DNA for the CDR3: TGTGCCAGCAGCTTAACCAGGGGCGATACCTACGAGCAGTACTTC. Amino acids: CASSLTRGDTYEQYF.

The chain is built from TRBV18 and TRBJ1-2; a weak D match, TRBD1 (6 bases). With 2 bases removed from V and 6 bases from J, the gap between germline ends came to 13 bases. Germline-derived CDR1 and CDR2 are KGHSH and LQKENI. There are 14 residues in the CDR3. CDR3 sequence (DNA): TGTGCCAGCTCACCAGGGGGACACGACAATGGCTACACCTTC. Translated, it gives CASSPGGHDNGYTF.

This chain joins TRBV5-1 and TRBJ2-3, with D hard to call. Germline V CDR1 and CDR2: SGHRS, YFSETQ. Between the trimmed V and J ends, which lost 4 bases and 3 bases, there was a span of 15 bases. This CDR3 has 15 residues. Here the CDR3 DNA reads TGCGCCAGCAGCGTCACACTAACCCAAACAGATACGCAGTATTTT. Protein product: CASSVTLTQTDTQYF.

This clone has only a few counts. The CDR3 is CASSKVTPSGQPQHF. The CDR3 DNA follows: TGTGCCAGCAGCAAAGTAACCCCGTCAGGACAGCCCCAGCATTTT. The V gene is TRBV21-1, the J gene TRBJ1-5; the D segment call TRBD1 is taken from the table without a DNA check. TRBV21-1 is a recognized pseudogene. The CDR3 consists of 15 residues.

This chain's CDR3 is CASSLALQETQYF. CDR3 DNA sequence: TGTGCCAGCAGCTTAGCGTTGCAAGAGACCCAGTACTTC. The V gene is TRBV7-9, the J gene TRBJ2-5; no clear D. This CDR3 has 13 residues. V was shortened by 0 bases and J by 2 bases, with 4 bases between the two germline ends. Per the germline V gene, CDR1 is SEHNR and CDR2 is FQNEAQ (reference sequence).

The sample holds one count of this clone. This chain uses TRBV9 with TRBJ1-5, with 8 bases identical to TRBD1. V lost 3 bases to trimming and J lost 6 bases; unmatched junction nucleotides: 14. Per the germline V gene, CDR1 is SGDLS and CDR2 is YYNGEE. The CDR3 extends over 17 amino acids. The CDR3 DNA reads TGTGCCAGCAGCGCCATACGCCCCAGGGGGCCAGGTCAGCCCCAGCATTTT. This sequence encodes CASSAIRPRGPGQPQHF. Variable domain in full (rest from reference TRBV9 and TRBJ1-5): DSGVTQTPKHLITATGQRVTLRCSPRSGDLSVYWYQQSLDQGLQFLIQYYNGEERAKGNILERFSAQQFPDLHSELNLSSLELGDSALYFCASSAIRPRGPGQPQHFGDGTRLSIL.

V and J are TRBV6-5 and TRBJ1-6; 8 bases are shared with TRBD1. V gave up 6 bases and J gave up 13 bases; unmatched junction bases: 14. The germline V gene encodes CDR1 MNHEY and CDR2 SVGAGI. The CDR3 consists of 15 residues. The CDR3 DNA is TGTGCCAGCAGAACGAACCGGGACAGGAGTCGTCCCCTCCACTTT. Amino acid sequence: CASRTNRDRSRPLHF.

The chain couples TRBV19 to TRBJ1-5; TRBD1 matches at 7 bases. J gave up 5 bases and V 4 bases, and 5 bases lay outside the gene matches. CDR3 length: 14 residues. Per the germline V gene, CDR1 is LNHDA and CDR2 is SQIVND (reference sequence). The CDR3 loop is CASSKQGLDQPQHF. CDR3 sequence (DNA): TGTGCCAGTAGTAAACAGGGGCTGGATCAGCCCCAGCATTTT. Together with reference TRBV19 and TRBJ1-5, the CDR3 gives the full variable domain: DGGITQSPKYLFRKEGQNVTLSCEQNLNHDAMYWYRQDPGQGLRLIYYSQIVNDFQKGDIAEGYSVSREKKESFPLTVTSAQKNPTAFYLCASSKQGLDQPQHFGDGTRLSIL.

This clone appeared once. V is TRBV7-9 and J is TRBJ1-3; 8 bases fit TRBD1. CDR1 and CDR2 from the germline V gene are SEHNR and FQNEAQ (reference sequence). The CDR3 is 14 amino acids. J gave up 4 bases and V 6 bases, and 5 bases lay outside the gene matches. This CDR3 reads CASSPTGAGNTIYF. DNA for the CDR3: TGTGCCAGCAGTCCGACAGGGGCAGGAAACACCATATATTTT.

The chain links TRBV5-1 to TRBJ2-3; 9 nucleotides align to TRBD2. Trimming took 5 bases from V and 5 from J; bases not matched to a gene: 12. The CDR3 consists of 16 residues. The germline gives CDR1 SGHRS, CDR2 YFSETQ. The DNA of the CDR3 is TGCGCCAGCAGTCCGCGGGTAGCGGGGGCCGGAGATACGCAGTATTTT. Protein sequence: CASSPRVAGAGDTQYF.

The sample holds a few counts of this clone. This chain uses TRBV6-2 or TRBV6-3 with TRBJ2-7; a weak D match, TRBD1 (6 bases). V was shortened by 5 bases and J by 6 bases, with 17 bases between the two germline ends. The CDR3 is made up of 14 amino acids. Germline V gives CDR1 MNHEY, CDR2 SVGEGT. The DNA for the CDR3 is TGTGCCAGCAGTAGACAGGCGGCAGGATCCGAGCAGTACTTC. Translating gives CASSRQAAGSEQYF.

This clone appeared a single time. This chain joins TRBV25-1 and TRBJ1-2, with D uncertain. CDR3 length equals 14 residues. Germline values: CDR1 MGHDK, CDR2 SYGVNS. Trimming stripped 1 base from V and 7 bases from J, with 13 bases between. The CDR3 loop reads CASSELRQPLGYTF. CDR3 DNA: TGTGCCAGCAGTGAATTAAGGCAGCCCCTTGGCTACACCTTC.

V usage is TRBV6-2 or TRBV6-3 and J usage is TRBJ2-1, with 7 bases identical to TRBD2. Trimming removed 6 bases from V and 2 bases from J; junction bases left unmatched: 7. The CDR3 is 15 amino acids. CDR1 is MNHEY, CDR2 SVGEGT, per germline. The CDR3 is CASSALAEAYNEQFF. CDR3 bases: TGTGCCAGCAGCGCCCTAGCGGAGGCCTACAATGAGCAGTTCTTC.

This clone was seen once. The CDR3 region is CASSQDASGGLTQYF. The CDR3 DNA is TGCGCCAGCAGCCAAGATGCTAGCGGGGGTTTGACCCAGTACTTC. The chain combines TRBV4-3 with TRBJ2-5; 10 positions match TRBD2. CDR1 LGHNA and CDR2 YSLEER come from the germline V gene. This CDR3 spans 15 amino acids. The V segment lost 0 bases and the J segment 7 bases; nucleotides outside the gene matches: 5.